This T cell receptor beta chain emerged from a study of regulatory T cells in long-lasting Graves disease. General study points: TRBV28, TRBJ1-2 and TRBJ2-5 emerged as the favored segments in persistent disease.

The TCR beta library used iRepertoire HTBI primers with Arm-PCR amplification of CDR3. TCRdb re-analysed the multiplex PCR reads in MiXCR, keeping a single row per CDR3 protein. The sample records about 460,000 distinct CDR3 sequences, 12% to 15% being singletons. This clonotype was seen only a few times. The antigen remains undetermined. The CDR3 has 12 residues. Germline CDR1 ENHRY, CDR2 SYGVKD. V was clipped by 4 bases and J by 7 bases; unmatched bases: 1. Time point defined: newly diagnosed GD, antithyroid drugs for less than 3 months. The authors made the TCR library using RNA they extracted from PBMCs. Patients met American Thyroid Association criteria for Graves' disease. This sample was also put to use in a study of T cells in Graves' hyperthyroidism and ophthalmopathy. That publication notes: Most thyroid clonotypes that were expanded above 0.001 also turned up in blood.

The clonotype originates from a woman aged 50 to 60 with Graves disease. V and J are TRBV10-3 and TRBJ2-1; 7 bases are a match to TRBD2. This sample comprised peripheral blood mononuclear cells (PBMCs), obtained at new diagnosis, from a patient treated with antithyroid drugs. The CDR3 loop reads CAISGEGNEQFF. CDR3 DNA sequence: TGTGCCATCAGTGGGGAGGGTAATGAGCAGTTCTTC.